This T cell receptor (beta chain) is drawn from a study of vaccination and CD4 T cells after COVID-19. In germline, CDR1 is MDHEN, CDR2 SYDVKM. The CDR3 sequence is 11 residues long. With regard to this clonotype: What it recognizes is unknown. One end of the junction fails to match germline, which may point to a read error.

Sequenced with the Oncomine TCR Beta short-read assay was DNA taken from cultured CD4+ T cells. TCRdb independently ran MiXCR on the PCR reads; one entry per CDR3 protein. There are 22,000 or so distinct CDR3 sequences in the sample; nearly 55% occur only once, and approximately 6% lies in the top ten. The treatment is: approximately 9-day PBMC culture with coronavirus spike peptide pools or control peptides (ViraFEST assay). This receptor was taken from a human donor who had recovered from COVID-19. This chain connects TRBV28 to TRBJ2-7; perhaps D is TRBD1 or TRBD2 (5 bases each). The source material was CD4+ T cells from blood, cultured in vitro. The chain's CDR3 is CASSRTQGRDF. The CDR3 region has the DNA TGTGCCAGCAGTAGGACTCAGGGAAGGGACTTC.